The 16 T cell receptor beta chains given below trace back to one sample, sequenced in a study of Ad26.COV2.S vaccination and SARS-CoV-2 variants. TCRdb keeps only in-frame clones here, not all; method: immunoSEQ multiplex PCR. This sample has hundreds of thousands of clones, with about 85% found just once. This sample's treatment: 19 received Ad26.COV2.S at low or high dose, single or two shots; about 5 received placebo; per-sample allocation not given. Sampling took place 63 days after the first vaccine or placebo injection. Sequencing was performed on peripheral blood, taken in a trial of Ad26.COV2.S vaccine versus placebo. The source of these receptors is a person aged 18-65 years who received the Ad26.COV2.S COVID-19 vaccine or a placebo.

On this clone itself: One end of the junction fails to match germline, which may point to a read error. The CDR3 protein is CASSPNWGLPRF. CDR3 coding DNA: TGTGCCAGCAGCCCGAATTGGGGACTACCTCGGTTC. The rearrangement joins TRBV11-2 to TRBJ2-7; 7 bases are shared with TRBD2. Per the germline V gene, CDR1 is SGHAT and CDR2 is FQNNGV. The CDR3 sequence is 12 residues long.

The genes are TRBV6-5 and TRBJ2-5; D not resolved. This CDR3 comprises 15 residues. V lost 6 bases and J lost 1, with 15 bases in between. From germline, CDR1 is MNHEY and CDR2 SVGAGI. CDR3: CASSDVYGSQETQYF. CDR3 bases: TGTGCCAGCAGCGACGTTTACGGCAGCCAAGAGACCCAGTACTTC.

The chain joins TRBV11-3 to TRBJ2-4; 7 bases are a match to TRBD2. CDR1 and CDR2 (germline): SGHNT, YENEEA. Germline trimming cut 4 bases from V and 7 bases from J; bases unmatched to any gene: 10. The CDR3 runs 15 residues. In nucleotides, the CDR3 is TGTGCCAGCAGCTCCTCGGGGAGGGGCGGGAACATTCAGTACTTC. Its translation is CASSSSGRGGNIQYF.

The chain is built from TRBV6-5 and TRBJ2-4; unclear D gene. The CDR3 totals 15 residues. V lost 6 bases and J lost 2, with 14 bases in between. CDR1 MNHEY and CDR2 SVGAGI come from the germline V gene. As DNA, the CDR3 is TGTGCCAGCAGCCTCCTGGGTATGACCAAAAACATTCAGTACTTC. This encodes CASSLLGMTKNIQYF.

For this clone: A junction boundary mismatches the germline segment, possibly from a read error. The chain links TRBV27 to TRBJ2-7; D unresolved. The CDR3 is 18 amino acids. The germline gives CDR1 MNHEY, CDR2 SMNVEV (reference sequence). The CDR3 here is CASSLKGLRSNQYYKQYF. The CDR3 DNA follows: TGTGCCAGCAGTTTGAAAGGGCTCAGGTCTAACCAATACTACAAGCAGTACTTC.

The V and J genes are TRBV11-2 and TRBJ2-1; 12 positions agree with TRBD2. Germline V lookup: CDR1 SGHAT, CDR2 FQNNGV. V dropped 4 bases and J dropped 7; count of bases not matched to a gene: 5. The CDR3 is 15 residues long. The CDR3 region has the DNA TGTGCCAGCAGCTCGAGGACTAGCGGGGCAAATGAGCAGTTCTTC. Translating gives CASSSRTSGANEQFF.

This clone was seen at least ten times. J is TRBJ1-2 and V is TRBV6-5; D is undetermined. This CDR3 comprises 14 residues. Looked up from germline, CDR1 is MNHEY and CDR2 is SVGAGI. Trimming stripped 0 bases from V and 14 bases from J, with 19 bases between. The DNA of the CDR3 is TGTGCCAGCAGTTACTCGAGTAGTGGATCCAGGATTACCTTC. It encodes CASSYSSSGSRITF.

The gene calls are TRBV9 and TRBJ1-5; D not certain. The germline V gene has CDR1 SGDLS and CDR2 YYNGEE. CDR3 length equals 14 residues. V gave up 5 bases and J gave up 4 bases, with 13 bases separating them. The CDR3 protein is CASSRYGRNQPQHF. CDR3 in DNA: TGTGCCAGCAGTAGGTACGGAAGGAATCAGCCCCAGCATTTT.

The gene calls are TRBV18 and TRBJ1-5, with 7 bases matching TRBD1. J lost 4 bases, V lost 4 bases, and 4 bases had no gene match. From germline, CDR1 is KGHSH and CDR2 LQKENI. This CDR3 has 14 residues. As DNA, the CDR3 is TGTGCCAGCTCACTGGGACAGCCTAATCAGCCCCAGCATTTT. It codes for CASSLGQPNQPQHF. The full variable domain, completed using reference TRBV18 and TRBJ1-5, is NAGVMQNPRHLVRRRGQEARLRCSPMKGHSHVYWYRQLPEEGLKFMVYLQKENIIDESGMPKERFSAEFPKEGPSILRIQQVVRGDSAAYFCASSLGQPNQPQHFGDGTRLSIL.

The chain recombines TRBV27 with TRBJ2-7; D not resolved. From germline, CDR1 is MNHEY and CDR2 SMNVEV (reference sequence). Trimming stripped 7 bases from V and 4 bases from J, with 11 bases between. The CDR3 has 12 residues. In nucleotides, the CDR3 is TGTGCCAGCAAAGGTCTAGATTACGAGCAGTACTTC. This translates into CASKGLDYEQYF.

The chain links TRBV27 to TRBJ2-7; D is unclear. V lost 1 base, J lost 3 bases, and 37 bases lay in between. Germline V lookup: CDR1 MNHEY, CDR2 SMNVEV (reference sequence). The CDR3 runs 23 residues. CDR3 DNA: TGTGCCAGCAGTTTATTTGTTTTGGTTGTGGTTTGTGCCCTAGGACCCACTCACTACGAGCAGTACTTC. Its translation: CASSLFVLVVVCALGPTHYEQYF.

The J gene is TRBJ1-2, the V gene TRBV6-6; 7 positions match TRBD1. The CDR3 sequence is 12 residues long. Germline V gene sequence: CDR1 MNHNY, CDR2 SVGAGI (reference sequence). The ends lost 6 bases at V and 5 bases at J; junction bases unmatched: 3. The CDR3 protein is CASRGTAYGYTF. The DNA of the CDR3 is TGTGCCAGCAGGGGGACAGCGTATGGCTACACCTTC.

The V and J genes are TRBV18 and TRBJ1-1; D may be TRBD1 (5 bases). V lost 5 bases and J lost 4, with 5 bases in between. The CDR3 extends over 11 amino acids. Germline loops: CDR1 KGHSH, CDR2 LQKENI. The CDR3 DNA sequence: TGTGCCAGCTCAGGGGGCACTGAAGCTTTCTTT. It is translated as CASSGGTEAFF.

This chain uses TRBV5-1 with TRBJ1-2; possible D gene TRBD1, 5 bases. Per the germline V gene, CDR1 is SGHRS and CDR2 is YFSETQ. With 5 bases removed from V and 0 bases from J, the gap between germline ends came to 14 bases. This CDR3 spans 15 amino acids. Here the CDR3 DNA reads TGCGCCAGCAGTAGGGACGCAGAAGCTAACTATGGCTACACCTTC. Residues: CASSRDAEANYGYTF.

The chain recombines TRBV7-9 with TRBJ2-7; no clear D gene. The V gene lost 5 bases and the J gene lost 0 bases, with 17 bases spanning the gap. Germline CDR1 is SEHNR and CDR2 is FQNEAQ (reference sequence). The CDR3 is made up of 16 amino acids. The CDR3 is CASSPLEGPFSYEQYF. For the CDR3, the DNA is TGTGCCAGCAGCCCCCTAGAAGGGCCTTTCTCCTACGAGCAGTACTTC.

V gene TRBV28 combines with J gene TRBJ2-5, with 12 bases lining up with TRBD2. Unmatched junction bases numbered 16, after V lost 3 bases and J lost 5 bases. The V gene's germline CDR1 is MDHEN and CDR2 SYDVKM. The CDR3 is 19 amino acids. CDR3 coding DNA: TGTGCCAGCAGTTTTAAACGGCGGACTAGCGGGATATGGTGGGAGACCCAGTACTTC. Protein product: CASSFKRRTSGIWWETQYF.